The clone carrying this T cell receptor (beta chain) was seen only once. The data were obtained in a study of control samples from healthy donors and cancer patients. The V end was cut by 7 bases, the J end by 8 bases, with 14 bases between. CDR3 length: 12 residues. Germline CDR1 and CDR2: SEHNR and FQNEAQ (reference sequence). The repertoire was sequenced with immunoSEQ multiplex PCR; TCRdb's copy has only in-frame clones and lacks some. The repertoire holds under 85,000 clones, with 94% as singletons. This receptor was identified in a woman aged 35 to 49 in good health. V usage is TRBV7-9 and J usage is TRBJ1-2; D call uncertain. Sequencing input: blood. CDR3 DNA: TGTGCCAGCAACACCGCACAAAGCGGCTACACCTTC. It encodes CASNTAQSGYTF.